This T cell receptor (beta chain) was found in a study of cytomegalovirus exposure and HLA in healthy donors. As to this clone: What it binds is not known.

This CDR3 has 15 amino acids. CDR1 and CDR2 (germline): KGHSH, LQKENI. V gave up 3 bases and J gave up 4 bases, with 15 bases separating them. Whole-study results and caveats: A list of around 160 TCR beta chains associated with cytomegalovirus was given. Later, TCR association rates were found to vary by HLA locus, highest for DRB1 and lowest for HLA-C.

The PCR made use of 60 Vbeta and 13 Jbeta primers. The repertoire was sequenced with immunoSEQ multiplex PCR; TCRdb's copy has only in-frame clones and lacks some. The data show about 160,000 clones, over 60% seen once. This chain joins TRBV18 and TRBJ1-1; D unclear. Sequencing used PBMCs. This receptor was identified in a woman aged 40 to 50 in good health and CMV-seronegative. CDR3 DNA sequence: TGTGCCAGCTCACCGACTGAACATAGTCCCACTGAAGCTTTCTTT. Amino acid sequence: CASSPTEHSPTEAFF.